The rows below give T cell receptor beta chains drawn from one sample of a study of blood T cell repertoires in COVID-19. Using immunoSEQ multiplex PCR, the repertoire was profiled, and TCRdb retains in-frame clones only, with some absent. Among fewer than 200,000 clones listed, roughly 90% were seen once. What was sequenced was peripheral blood. The source of these receptors is a woman in her fifties or sixties who had recovered from COVID-19. Each CDR3 is given with its conserved first and last residue. The order of the fields is CDR3 DNA, CDR3 protein, D gene, V gene, clone size, CDR3 length, J gene. The D gene is left open where the match is weak. Clone size is not always given. Where it is, it says once, few, many or a class for expanded clones.

DNA: TGTGCCAGCTCACCACCCATCGCAAGCCCCGGGGAGCTGTTTTTT; CDR3: CASSPPIASPGELFF; D: .; V: TRBV18; size: .; length: 15; J: TRBJ2-2
DNA: TGTGCCAGCAGCCCTTCAGGGGATACTGAAGCTTTCTTT; CDR3: CASSPSGDTEAFF; D: .; V: TRBV11-2; size: .; length: 13; J: TRBJ1-1
DNA: TGCGCCAGCAGCTTAGGGGGCGAATGGACTGAAGCTTTCTTT; CDR3: CASSLGGEWTEAFF; D: TRBD1; V: TRBV5-1; size: few; length: 14; J: TRBJ1-1
DNA: TGTGCCAGCAGCTCGTATCCAAGCGGGGGACTCTACAATGAGCAGTTCTTC; CDR3: CASSSYPSGGLYNEQFF; D: TRBD2; V: TRBV7-3; size: .; length: 17; J: TRBJ2-1
DNA: TGTGCCAGCAGTAGAGGGACTAGCGATCCCCACGAGCAGTACTTC; CDR3: CASSRGTSDPHEQYF; D: TRBD2; V: TRBV2; size: .; length: 15; J: TRBJ2-7
DNA: TGTGCCAGCAGCCAATTTGGGGGGACAGGGGCCGCCTCGGAGCAGTTCTTC; CDR3: CASSQFGGTGAASEQFF; D: TRBD1; V: TRBV3-1/TRBV3-2; size: .; length: 17; J: TRBJ2-1
DNA: TGTGCCAGCAGAAAGAGCGGGGGTGGTCCAGATACGCAGTATTTT; CDR3: CASRKSGGGPDTQYF; D: TRBD2; V: TRBV2; size: .; length: 15; J: TRBJ2-3
DNA: TGTGCCAGCAGCCGGACACCTAGCACAGATACGCAGTATTTT; CDR3: CASSRTPSTDTQYF; D: .; V: TRBV3-1/TRBV3-2; size: once; length: 14; J: TRBJ2-3
DNA: TGCGCCAGCAGGGGACACCACGGGGTCAATGAGCAGTTCTTC; CDR3: CASRGHHGVNEQFF; D: .; V: TRBV5-1; size: .; length: 14; J: TRBJ2-1
DNA: TGTGCCAGCAGCTCCGGGGGGGCCGGTGAGCAGTTCTTC; CDR3: CASSSGGAGEQFF; D: TRBD2; V: TRBV11-2; size: .; length: 13; J: TRBJ2-1
DNA: TGCGCCAGCAGCTCCCTAGCGTCTAGCGGGGGCACAGATACGCAGTATTTT; CDR3: CASSSLASSGGTDTQYF; D: TRBD2; V: TRBV5-1; size: .; length: 17; J: TRBJ2-3
DNA: TGTGCCAGCAGCCACGGGGGAAACACTGAAGCTTTCTTT; CDR3: CASSHGGNTEAFF; D: .; V: TRBV7-9; size: once; length: 13; J: TRBJ1-1
DNA: TGTGCCAGCATTCGACAGGGGAATCAGCCCCAGCATTTT; CDR3: CASIRQGNQPQHF; D: TRBD1; V: TRBV5-8; size: .; length: 13; J: TRBJ1-5
DNA: TGCGCCAGCAGCTTGGCAGCAACTAATGAAAAACTGTTTTTT; CDR3: CASSLAATNEKLFF; D: .; V: TRBV5-1; size: .; length: 14; J: TRBJ1-4
DNA: TGCGCCAGCAGCTTGGCCCCCGGAGACTATGGCTACACCTTC; CDR3: CASSLAPGDYGYTF; D: .; V: TRBV5-1; size: .; length: 14; J: TRBJ1-2
DNA: TGTGCCAGCAGCCAAGCAGGGGGCTCGAGCAATCAGCCCCAGCATTTT; CDR3: CASSQAGGSSNQPQHF; D: TRBD1; V: TRBV3-1/TRBV3-2; size: .; length: 16; J: TRBJ1-5